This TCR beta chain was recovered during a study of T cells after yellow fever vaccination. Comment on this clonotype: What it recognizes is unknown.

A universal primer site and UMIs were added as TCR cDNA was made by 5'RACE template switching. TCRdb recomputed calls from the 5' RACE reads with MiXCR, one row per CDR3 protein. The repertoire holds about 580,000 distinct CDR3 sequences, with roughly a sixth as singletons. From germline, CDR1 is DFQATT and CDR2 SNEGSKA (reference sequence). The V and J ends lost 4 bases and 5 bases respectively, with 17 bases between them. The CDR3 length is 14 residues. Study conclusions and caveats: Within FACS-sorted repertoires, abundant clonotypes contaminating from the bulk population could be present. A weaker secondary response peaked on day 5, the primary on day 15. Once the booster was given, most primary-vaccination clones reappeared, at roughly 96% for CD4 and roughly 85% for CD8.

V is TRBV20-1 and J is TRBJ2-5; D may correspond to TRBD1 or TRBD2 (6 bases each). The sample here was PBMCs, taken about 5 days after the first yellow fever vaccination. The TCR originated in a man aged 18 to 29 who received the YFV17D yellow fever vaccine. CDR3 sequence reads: CSANFGGRYETQYF. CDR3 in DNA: TGCAGTGCTAACTTTGGGGGGCGCTACGAGACCCAGTACTTC.